This T cell receptor (beta chain) came from a study of OX40 agonist ivuxolimab in advanced cancers. The CDR3 is 11 residues long. The germline gives CDR1 KGHSH, CDR2 LQKENI. V dropped 5 bases and J dropped 1 base, with 2 bases sitting between them. Here immunoSEQ multiplex PCR was the method, and the copy in TCRdb shows in-frame clones only, minus some. The repertoire holds roughly 70,000 clones, 70% to 90% seen once, with approximately 4% in the top ten. The chain joins TRBV18 to TRBJ2-5, with unresolved D. Sample: CD4+ or CD8+ T cells sorted from blood, taken in a trial of the OX40 agonist ivuxolimab. The TCR originated in an adult with an advanced solid tumor such as melanoma, head and neck, liver or kidney cancer. CDR3 residues: CASSSQETQYF. For the CDR3, the DNA is TGTGCCAGCTCATCCCAAGAGACCCAGTACTTC.